These 18 T cell receptor beta chains originate from one sample sequenced in a study of early T cells in non-severe SARS-CoV-2 infection. TCRdb reprocessed the 5' RACE reads with MiXCR, giving one entry per CDR3 protein. The table has approximately 71,000 distinct CDR3 sequences, around 12% seen once. The specimen comprised whole blood, sampled at baseline. These receptors originate from an adult who was a healthcare worker with PCR-confirmed SARS-CoV-2 infection or an uninfected control (not recorded which).

This clonotype has at least ten counts. The rearrangement uses TRBV2 and TRBJ1-4; D gene ambiguous. The CDR3 runs 12 residues. Germline CDR1 and CDR2: SNHLY and FYNNEI. The V and J ends lost 8 bases and 5 bases respectively, with 9 bases between them. CDR3 in amino acids: CASSRENEKLFF. The CDR3 region has the DNA TGTGCCAGCTCAAGGGAAAATGAAAAACTGTTTTTT.

The chain employs TRBV4-1 and TRBJ2-7; D remains unclear. V lost 3 bases and J 6 bases, leaving 18 bases between the germline ends. The CDR3 extends over 15 amino acids. Germline CDR1 is MGHRA and CDR2 is YSYEKL. For the CDR3, the DNA is TGCGCCAGCAGCCAGAGACTCGAAGTGCCGGGCGAGCAGTACTTC. Protein: CASSQRLEVPGEQYF.

The CDR3 is CASSSTGDGTGELFF. The CDR3 DNA is TGCGCCAGCAGCTCTACAGGGGATGGCACCGGGGAGCTGTTTTTT. The chain is built from TRBV5-1 and TRBJ2-2; 7 nucleotides line up with TRBD1. Germline assignment: CDR1 SGHRS and CDR2 YFSETQ. The CDR3 is made up of 15 amino acids. Germline trimming cut 3 bases from V and 4 bases from J; bases unmatched to any gene: 6. Together with reference TRBV5-1 and TRBJ2-2, the CDR3 gives the full variable domain: KAGVTQTPRYLIKTRGQQVTLSCSPISGHRSVSWYQQTPGQGLQFLFEYFSETQRNKGNFPGRFSGRQFSNSRSEMNVSTLELGDSALYLCASSSTGDGTGELFFGEGSRLTVL.

This clonotype was counted a few times. CDR3 DNA sequence: TGTGCCAGCAGTGACAGCTACAATGAGCAGTTCTTC. As protein: CASSDSYNEQFF. This chain connects TRBV6-4 to TRBJ2-1; D not certain. Germline loops: CDR1 MRHNA, CDR2 SNTAGT. This CDR3 has 12 amino acids. Trimming left V 2 bases short and J 3 bases short, with 2 bases between.

This clonotype has a handful of counts. The chain carries TRBV7-2 and TRBJ1-6; 7 bases match TRBD1. Trimming cost V 5 bases and J 2 bases; bases outside gene matches: 6. The CDR3 covers 16 residues. Germline CDR1 SGHTA, CDR2 FQGNSA. The CDR3 sequence: CASSPPGTAYNSPLHF. For the CDR3, the DNA is TGTGCCAGCAGCCCCCCCGGGACAGCCTATAATTCACCCCTCCACTTT. The complete variable domain, with remaining parts taken from reference TRBV7-2 and TRBJ1-6, reads GAGVSQSPSNKVTEKGKDVELRCDPISGHTALYWYRQSLGQGLEFLIYFQGNSAPDKSGLPSDRFSAERTGGSVSTLTIQRTQQEDSAVYLCASSPPGTAYNSPLHFGNGTRLTVT.

The chain is built from TRBV5-4 and TRBJ1-2, with 9 bases lining up with TRBD1. The CDR3 consists of 15 residues. Trimming took 2 bases from V and 4 from J; bases not matched to a gene: 6. Germline lookup yields CDR1 SGHNT and CDR2 YYREEE (reference sequence). CDR3 protein: CASSLQGARGYGYTF. The CDR3 nucleotides are TGTGCCAGCAGCTTACAGGGGGCGCGCGGCTATGGCTACACCTTC.

This clonotype has at least ten counts. The chain links TRBV3-1 to TRBJ2-7, with 7 bases lining up with TRBD2. V lost 4 bases and J lost 4; bases outside the gene matches: 7. Germline-derived CDR1 and CDR2 are LGHDT and YNNKEL (reference sequence). The length of the CDR3 is 14 residues. The CDR3 region has the DNA TGTGCCAGCAGCCCTTGGACTAGTCAATACGAGCAGTACTTC. Encoded protein: CASSPWTSQYEQYF.

This clonotype came up a few times. The gene calls are TRBV6-5 and TRBJ2-3; the D is unclear. This CDR3 has 14 residues. Germline V gives CDR1 MNHEY, CDR2 SVGAGI. V lost 0 bases and J 3 bases, leaving 7 bases between the germline ends. The CDR3 loop reads CASSYSRRTDTQYF. CDR3 DNA sequence: TGTGCCAGCAGTTACTCGCGAAGGACAGATACGCAGTATTTT.

This clonotype occurred a few times. The chain joins TRBV6-5 to TRBJ2-7, with 11 bases aligning to TRBD1. Germline V gene sequence: CDR1 MNHEY, CDR2 SVGAGI. Trimming at V came to 2 bases and at J to 2 bases, leaving 2 bases not matched to a gene. The CDR3 runs 15 residues. CDR3: CASSYQDRGPYEQYF. The CDR3 DNA reads TGTGCCAGCAGTTACCAGGACAGGGGGCCCTACGAGCAGTACTTC.

This clonotype has ten or more counts. The chain has TRBV20-1 and TRBJ2-5; 8 positions agree with TRBD2. The CDR3 has 14 residues. V lost 5 bases to trimming and J lost 4 bases; unmatched junction nucleotides: 9. The germline gives CDR1 DFQATT, CDR2 SNEGSKA (reference sequence). The CDR3: CSAPPSRGGETQYF. The CDR3 nucleotides are TGCAGTGCTCCCCCCAGCCGGGGGGGAGAGACCCAGTACTTC.

V gene TRBV4-3 combines with J gene TRBJ1-1; D gene ambiguous. The length of the CDR3 is 14 residues. Between the trimmed V and J ends, which lost 4 bases and 4 bases, there was a span of 13 bases. Germline CDR1 LGHNA, CDR2 YSLEER. CDR3 sequence (DNA): TGCGCCAGCAGCCGAACAACAGTGAGCACTGAAGCTTTCTTT. Translating gives CASSRTTVSTEAFF.

This clonotype was recorded at least ten times. The V call is TRBV11-1, the J call TRBJ2-1, with TRBD1 matching 7 bases. V was clipped by 5 bases and J by 0 bases; unmatched bases: 10. CDR3 length equals 17 residues. Germline loops: CDR1 SGHAT, CDR2 FQDESV (reference sequence). The CDR3 reads CASSTRTGLLSYNEQFF. Written as DNA, the CDR3 is TGTGCCAGCAGCACCCGGACAGGACTTCTCTCCTACAATGAGCAGTTCTTC.

This clonotype has more than one count but fewer than ten. The chain carries TRBV6-6 and TRBJ1-5, with D perhaps TRBD1 (6 bases). The germline gives CDR1 MNHNY, CDR2 SVGAGI (reference sequence). Trimming took 8 bases from V and 2 from J, leaving 16 bases between them. The CDR3 has 15 residues. CDR3 in amino acids: CASLDRRLGNQPQHF. The CDR3, as DNA: TGTGCCAGCCTGGACAGACGTTTGGGCAATCAGCCCCAGCATTTT.

The chain combines TRBV1 with TRBJ2-7; the D call in the table, TRBD1, was not verified against the DNA. TRBV1 counts as a pseudogene. This CDR3 has 16 amino acids. CDR3 loop: CTSSQERSTGAYEQYF. CDR3 nucleotides: TGCACCAGCAGCCAGGAGAGGTCGACGGGCGCCTACGAGCAGTACTTC.

This clonotype was seen more than once but under ten times. This rearrangement joins TRBV11-2 to TRBJ2-5; 8 bases map to TRBD1. Germline CDR1 reads SGHAT; CDR2 reads FQNNGV. Trimming at V came to 4 bases and at J to 2 bases, leaving 6 bases not matched to a gene. The CDR3 is made up of 15 amino acids. This CDR3 reads CASSSINRGQETQYF. In DNA, the CDR3 is TGTGCCAGCAGCTCAATAAACAGGGGGCAAGAGACCCAGTACTTC. Based on the CDR3 plus reference TRBV11-2 and TRBJ2-5, the full variable domain is EAGVAQSPRYKIIEKRQSVAFWCNPISGHATLYWYQQILGQGPKLLIQFQNNGVVDDSQLPKDRFSAERLKGVDSTLKIQPAKLEDSAVYLCASSSINRGQETQYFGPGTRLLVL.

The rearrangement joins TRBV29-1 to TRBJ2-5; D unclear. The CDR3 is 13 amino acids. Trimming left V 4 bases short and J 4 bases short, with 13 bases between. Per germline, CDR1 SQVTM and CDR2 ANQGSEA. The CDR3 nucleotides read TGCAGCGTTGGACATCCGACCGGAGAGACCCAGTACTTC. The encoded protein is CSVGHPTGETQYF.

V usage is TRBV10-1 and J usage is TRBJ2-3; D is perhaps TRBD1 or TRBD2 (5 bases each). V lost 4 bases and J lost 3, with 8 bases in between. Germline CDR1 is WNHNN and CDR2 is SYGVQD (reference sequence). CDR3 length: 13 amino acids. The DNA of the CDR3 is TGCGCCAGCAGTGGGGGGTGGACAGATACGCAGTATTTT. It yields the protein CASSGGWTDTQYF.

This chain links TRBV29-1 with TRBJ2-1, with a tentative D call TRBD1 (7 bases). The CDR3 is made up of 15 amino acids. V gave up 7 bases and J gave up 7 bases, with 23 bases separating them. CDR1 SQVTM and CDR2 ANQGSEA come from the germline V gene. CDR3 residues: CSASWRTGGKNEQFF. As DNA, the CDR3 is TGCAGCGCCTCCTGGCGGACAGGAGGGAAAAATGAGCAGTTCTTC.